This entry lists 18 T cell receptor beta chains sequenced from one sample in a study of CD8 T cells in ankylosing spondylitis. Findings and limits, study-wide: A TCR beta motif of several highly homologous variants appeared characteristic of ankylosing spondylitis blood.

No cognate antigen is known for these TCRs. One entry per CDR3 protein results from TCRdb running MiXCR on the 5' RACE reads. The repertoire has more than 600,000 distinct CDR3 sequences, 15% to 20% of them found once; the top ten carry about a fifth. The material sequenced was blood, either unsorted or a sorted T cell fraction (not recorded which). All receptors derive from a male donor with ankylosing spondylitis.

Only a few counts were recorded for this clonotype. This chain connects TRBV20-1 to TRBJ1-1, with a possible D match to TRBD1 (5 bases). The CDR3 contains 12 residues. Germline CDR1 DFQATT, CDR2 SNEGSKA (reference sequence). Trimming cost V 4 bases and J 5 bases, with 11 bases left between them. CDR3 coding DNA: TGCAGTGCTACGGAATGGGGGACTGAAGCTTTCTTT. Amino acids: CSATEWGTEAFF.

This clonotype was counted ten times or more. The gene calls are TRBV20-1 and TRBJ2-7, with 11 bases fitting TRBD2. The ends lost 6 bases at V and 7 bases at J; junction bases unmatched: 11. This CDR3 region has 14 residues. Germline V lookup: CDR1 DFQATT, CDR2 SNEGSKA (reference sequence). CDR3 protein: CSAHSGRESGEQYF. CDR3 nucleotide sequence: TGCAGTGCACATAGCGGGAGGGAATCTGGAGAGCAGTACTTC.

This chain joins TRBV9 and TRBJ2-1; D might be TRBD1 or TRBD2, each matching 5 bases. Germline assignment: CDR1 SGDLS and CDR2 YYNGEE. Trimming left V 2 bases short and J 5 bases short, with 11 bases between. The CDR3 is 14 residues long. This CDR3 reads CASSVSGQNNEQFF. Here the CDR3 DNA reads TGTGCCAGCAGCGTCTCGGGGCAAAACAATGAGCAGTTCTTC.

The table lists this clonotype with a few counts. V is TRBV5-5 and J is TRBJ1-4, with D unclear. The germline CDR1 and CDR2 sequences are SGHKS and YYEKEE (reference sequence). This CDR3 contains 17 residues. Trimming took 5 bases from V and 0 from J, leaving 17 bases between them. DNA for the CDR3: TGTGCCAGCAGTCGAGCTCCCCCAGAGGCAACTAATGAAAAACTGTTTTTT. Its protein product is CASSRAPPEATNEKLFF. The variable domain in full, completed from reference TRBV5-5 and TRBJ1-4, reads DAGVTQSPTHLIKTRGQQVTLRCSPISGHKSVSWYQQVLGQGPQFIFQYYEKEERGRGNFPDRFSARQFPNYSSELNVNALLLGDSALYLCASSRAPPEATNEKLFFGSGTQLSVL.

Concerning this clonotype itself: One end of the junction fails to match germline, which may point to a read error. The gene calls are TRBV3-1 and TRBJ2-1; the match to TRBD2 covers 14 bases. Germline V gives CDR1 LGHDT, CDR2 YNNKEL (reference sequence). The CDR3 is 14 amino acids. The CDR3 DNA reads TGTGCCAGCAGCCACCTGACTAGCGGGAGGGGGGGAGTCTTC. It translates to CASSHLTSGRGGVF.

J is TRBJ2-7 and V is TRBV7-3, with a possible D match to TRBD2 (5 bases). This CDR3 has 13 residues. Germline V gene sequence: CDR1 SGHTA, CDR2 FQGTGA. Trimming stripped 0 bases from V and 7 bases from J, with 10 bases between. DNA of the CDR3: TGTGCCAGCAGCTTAACTGACGGGGTTGAGCAGTACTTC. Amino acid sequence: CASSLTDGVEQYF.

There are a few counts of this clonotype. The chain carries TRBV7-2 and TRBJ1-5; D uncertain. Trimming left V 8 bases short and J 3 bases short, with 11 bases between. There are 13 residues in the CDR3. Germline V gene data show CDR1 as SGHTA and CDR2 as FQGNSA. This chain's CDR3 is CASGGRINQPQHF. Written as DNA, the CDR3 is TGTGCCAGCGGTGGCAGAATCAATCAGCCCCAGCATTTT.

This clonotype showed up many times. The chain employs TRBV12-3 or TRBV12-4 and TRBJ2-4, with D unresolved. Trimming took 3 bases from V and 0 from J, leaving 6 bases between them. This CDR3 is 14 amino acids long. CDR3 residues: CASSFSGAKNIQYF. As DNA, the CDR3 is TGTGCCAGCAGTTTTTCGGGAGCCAAAAACATTCAGTACTTC.

The chain carries TRBV10-2 and TRBJ2-7; unclear D gene. Looked up from germline, CDR1 is WSHSY and CDR2 is SAAADI. The CDR3 loop spans 12 amino acids. Trimming removed 10 bases from V and 1 base from J, with 11 bases in between. The CDR3 sequence is CATTDASYEQYF. CDR3 nucleotide sequence: TGCGCCACCACGGACGCTTCCTACGAGCAGTACTTC.

Ten or more counts support this clonotype. The chain joins TRBV29-1 to TRBJ1-1, with no clear D. Germline CDR1 is SQVTM and CDR2 is ANQGSEA. The V gene lost 7 bases and the J gene lost 7 bases, with 13 bases spanning the gap. The CDR3 has 11 residues. The CDR3: CSARSGYEAFF. The CDR3 coding sequence is TGCAGCGCTCGGTCGGGGTATGAAGCTTTCTTT.

The rearrangement joins TRBV2 to TRBJ2-5; 8 positions agree with TRBD2. This CDR3 has 14 amino acids. Germline loops: CDR1 SNHLY, CDR2 FYNNEI. V trimming: 3 bases; J trimming: 1 base; junction bases outside the gene matches: 1. CDR3 loop: CASSDSGVQETQYF. The CDR3 coding sequence is TGTGCCAGCAGTGATAGCGGGGTCCAAGAGACCCAGTACTTC.

The chain carries TRBV4-1 and TRBJ1-2; no clear D gene. Germline CDR1 and CDR2: MGHRA and YSYEKL. The CDR3 contains 16 residues. Trimming shortened V by 1 base and J by 11 bases, and 23 bases separated the two germline ends. CDR3 residues: CASSQGRFGAEPVYTF. For the CDR3, the DNA is TGCGCCAGCAGCCAAGGTCGTTTCGGTGCGGAGCCCGTATACACCTTC.

The chain is built from TRBV20-1 and TRBJ2-5; D possibly uses TRBD1 or TRBD2 (5 bases each). Trimming left V 5 bases short and J 5 bases short, with 21 bases between. The germline V gene has CDR1 DFQATT and CDR2 SNEGSKA (reference sequence). The length of the CDR3 is 15 residues. The CDR3 here is CSAYDSQGTKETQYF. The DNA of the CDR3 is TGCAGTGCTTACGACAGTCAAGGGACCAAGGAGACCCAGTACTTC.

This clonotype was detected only a few times. The chain combines TRBV28 with TRBJ1-5, with D unresolved. The CDR3 sequence is 13 residues long. The V gene lost 6 bases and the J gene lost 3 bases, with 9 bases spanning the gap. The V gene's germline CDR1 is MDHEN and CDR2 SYDVKM. CDR3 coding DNA: TGTGCCAGCAGGAGAGGGAACAATCAGCCCCAGCATTTT. It is translated as CASRRGNNQPQHF.

The chain carries TRBV5-1 and TRBJ1-6; 10 nucleotides agree with TRBD1. Germline CDR1 is SGHRS and CDR2 is YFSETQ. The CDR3 is 15 amino acids. V was clipped by 0 bases and J by 11 bases; unmatched bases: 5. CDR3: CASSLAIGQGAPLHF. The DNA for the CDR3 is TGCGCCAGCAGCTTGGCCATAGGACAGGGGGCACCCCTCCACTTT.

The chain links TRBV24-1 to TRBJ2-1; D is possibly TRBD1 (7 bases). V lost 12 bases and J lost 6, with 11 bases in between. The CDR3 totals 11 residues. Germline CDR1 reads KGHDR; CDR2 reads SFDVKD. The CDR3 protein is CAVQGGNEQFF. CDR3 sequence (DNA): TGTGCCGTCCAGGGGGGCAATGAGCAGTTCTTC.

This clonotype occurred a few times. V usage is TRBV14 and J usage is TRBJ2-2; D uncertain. Trimming removed 3 bases at V and 0 bases at J, with 5 bases between. Germline-derived CDR1 and CDR2 are SGHDN and FVKESK. The CDR3 spans 14 residues. CDR3: CASSHPANTGELFF. CDR3 sequence (DNA): TGTGCCAGCAGCCACCCAGCGAACACCGGGGAGCTGTTTTTT. Together with reference TRBV14 and TRBJ2-2, the CDR3 gives the full variable domain: EAGVTQFPSHSVIEKGQTVTLRCDPISGHDNLYWYRRVMGKEIKFLLHFVKESKQDESGMPNNRFLAERTGGTYSTLKVQPAELEDSGVYFCASSHPANTGELFFGEGSRLTVL.

This sequence joins TRBV11-2 and TRBJ1-1; the D gene is possibly TRBD1 (6 bases). Germline V CDR1 and CDR2: SGHAT, FQNNGV. The germline V and J ends were trimmed by 1 base and 5 bases, with 23 bases remaining between them. The CDR3 has 18 residues. CDR3: CASSLVLKGSGARTEAFF. CDR3 bases: TGTGCCAGCAGCTTAGTACTAAAGGGATCGGGGGCCCGGACTGAAGCTTTCTTT.